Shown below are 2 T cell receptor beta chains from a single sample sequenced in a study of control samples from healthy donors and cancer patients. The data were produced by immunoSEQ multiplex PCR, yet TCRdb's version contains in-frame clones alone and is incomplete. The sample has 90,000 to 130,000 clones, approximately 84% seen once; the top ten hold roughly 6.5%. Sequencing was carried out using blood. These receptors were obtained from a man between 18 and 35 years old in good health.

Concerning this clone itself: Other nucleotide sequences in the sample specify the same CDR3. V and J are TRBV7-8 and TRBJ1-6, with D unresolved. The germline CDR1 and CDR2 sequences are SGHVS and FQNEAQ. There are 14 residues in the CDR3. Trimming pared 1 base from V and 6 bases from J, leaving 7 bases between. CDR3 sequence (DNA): TGTGCCAGCAGCTTAGACCGCACTAATTCACCCCTCCACTTT. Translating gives CASSLDRTNSPLHF.

The chain's CDR3 is CASSGSGDGDTQYF. The CDR3 nucleotides read TGTGCCAGCAGTGGTTCAGGGGACGGGGATACGCAGTATTTT. The chain has TRBV6-4 and TRBJ2-3; TRBD1 might be the D (6 bases). This CDR3 has 14 amino acids. V was clipped by 4 bases and J by 6 bases, with 14 bases between them. CDR1 is MRHNA, CDR2 SNTAGT, per germline.